This T cell receptor (beta chain) was sequenced in a study of T-cell reconstitution after alpha-beta-depleted transplantation in children. Unique molecular identifiers featured in how the TCRbeta library was prepared. TCRdb processed the PCR reads anew with MiXCR; each CDR3 protein has one entry. The table lists almost 250,000 distinct CDR3 sequences, about 25% of them singletons, with 2% to 3% in the top ten. CDR1 DFQATT and CDR2 SNEGSKA come from the germline V gene (reference sequence). V gave up 6 bases and J gave up 3 bases, with 18 bases separating them. This CDR3 is built from 14 residues. The clonotype originates from a girl aged 2-10 years with Fanconi anemia, due to receive a stem cell transplant. The sequences come from PBMCs, collected before TCRalphabeta/CD19-depleted stem cell transplant. The J gene is TRBJ2-7, the V gene TRBV20-1; a possible D gene is TRBD1 (5 bases). The CDR3 here is CSAYQGETYYEQYF. In DNA, the CDR3 is TGCAGTGCCTATCAGGGTGAAACCTACTACGAGCAGTACTTC.